This TCR beta chain stems from a study of radiotherapy plus CTLA-4 blockade in lung cancer. Study-wide findings and caveats: TCR clones of tumor origin grew in blood after radiotherapy plus ipilimumab.

About this clone itself: Its target is unknown.

The repertoire was sequenced with immunoSEQ multiplex PCR; TCRdb's copy has only in-frame clones and lacks some. The sample yields tens of thousands of clones, 75% to 90% seen once. Germline assignment: CDR1 SEHNR and CDR2 FQNEAQ (reference sequence). V was pared by 2 bases and J by 0 bases, with 7 bases between. The CDR3 totals 14 residues. The V and J genes are TRBV7-9 and TRBJ1-1; the D is unclear. This TCR was recovered from a human donor with non-small cell lung cancer who had stable disease on radiotherapy plus ipilimumab. The input for sequencing was peripheral blood, taken from a patient treated with radiotherapy plus ipilimumab. The CDR3 DNA reads as TGTGCCAGCAGCTTACTACTACTGAACACTGAAGCTTTCTTT. Its translation: CASSLLLLNTEAFF.